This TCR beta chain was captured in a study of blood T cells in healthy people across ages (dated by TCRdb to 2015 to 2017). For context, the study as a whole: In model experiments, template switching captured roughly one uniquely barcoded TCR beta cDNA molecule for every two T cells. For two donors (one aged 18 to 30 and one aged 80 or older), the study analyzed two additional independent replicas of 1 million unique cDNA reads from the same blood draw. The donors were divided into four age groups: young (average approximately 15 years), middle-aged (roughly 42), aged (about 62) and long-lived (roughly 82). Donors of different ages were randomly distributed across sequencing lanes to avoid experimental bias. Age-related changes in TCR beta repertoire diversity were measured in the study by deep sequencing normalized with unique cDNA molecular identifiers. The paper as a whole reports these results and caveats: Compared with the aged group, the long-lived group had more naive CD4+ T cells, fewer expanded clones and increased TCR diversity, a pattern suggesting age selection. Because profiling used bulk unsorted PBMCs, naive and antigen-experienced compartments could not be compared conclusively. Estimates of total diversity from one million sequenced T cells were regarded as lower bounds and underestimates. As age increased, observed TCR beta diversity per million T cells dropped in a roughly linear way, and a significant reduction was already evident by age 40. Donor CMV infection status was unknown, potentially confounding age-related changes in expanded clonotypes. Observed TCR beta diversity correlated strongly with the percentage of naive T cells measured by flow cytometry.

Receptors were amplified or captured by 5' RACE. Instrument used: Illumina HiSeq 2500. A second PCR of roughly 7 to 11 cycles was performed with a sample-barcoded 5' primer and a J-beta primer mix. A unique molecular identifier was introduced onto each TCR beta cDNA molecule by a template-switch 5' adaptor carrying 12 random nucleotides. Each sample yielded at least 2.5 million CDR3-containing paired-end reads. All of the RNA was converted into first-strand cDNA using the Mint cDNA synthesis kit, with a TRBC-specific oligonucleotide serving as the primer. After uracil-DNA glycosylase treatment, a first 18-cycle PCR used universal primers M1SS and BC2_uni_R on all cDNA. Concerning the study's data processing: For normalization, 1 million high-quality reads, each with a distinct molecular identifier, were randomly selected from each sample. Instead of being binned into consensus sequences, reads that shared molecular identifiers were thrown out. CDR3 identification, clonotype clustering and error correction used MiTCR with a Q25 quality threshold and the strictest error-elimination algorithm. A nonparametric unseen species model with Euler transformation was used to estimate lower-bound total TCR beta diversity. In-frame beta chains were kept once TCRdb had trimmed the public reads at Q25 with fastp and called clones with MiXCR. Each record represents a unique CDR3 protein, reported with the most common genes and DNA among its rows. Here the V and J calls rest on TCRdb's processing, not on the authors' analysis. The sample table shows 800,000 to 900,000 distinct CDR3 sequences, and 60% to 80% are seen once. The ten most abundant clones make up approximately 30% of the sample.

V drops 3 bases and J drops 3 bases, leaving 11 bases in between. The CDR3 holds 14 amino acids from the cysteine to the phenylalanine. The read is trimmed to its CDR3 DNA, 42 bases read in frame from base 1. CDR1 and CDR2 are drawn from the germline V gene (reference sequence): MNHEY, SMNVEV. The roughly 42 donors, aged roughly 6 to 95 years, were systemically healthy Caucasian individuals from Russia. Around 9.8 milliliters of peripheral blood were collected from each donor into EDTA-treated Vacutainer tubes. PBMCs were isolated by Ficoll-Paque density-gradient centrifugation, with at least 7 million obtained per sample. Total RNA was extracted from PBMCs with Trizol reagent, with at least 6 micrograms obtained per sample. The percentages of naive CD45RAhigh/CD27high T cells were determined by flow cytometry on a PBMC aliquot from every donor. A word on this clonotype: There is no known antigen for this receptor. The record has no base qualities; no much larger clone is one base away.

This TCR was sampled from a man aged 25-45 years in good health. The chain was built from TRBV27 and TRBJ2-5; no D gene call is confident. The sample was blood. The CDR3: CASSLGSWEETQYF. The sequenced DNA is TGTGCCAGCAGTTTGGGCTCATGGGAAGAGACCCAGTACTTC.